The rows below give T cell receptor beta chains drawn from one sample of a study of cytomegalovirus exposure and HLA in healthy donors. Produced via immunoSEQ multiplex PCR; TCRdb's table is partial and in-frame only. The data show 120,000 or so clones, around 96% seen once. The material sequenced was PBMCs. The receptors come from a man between 18 and 29 years old in good health and CMV-seronegative. Each CDR3 is given with its conserved first and last residue. A D gene is named only where the DNA matches it firmly. Size values are once, few and many counts, or a class for expanded clones, and some rows have none.

TRBV14,-,TRBJ2-2,TRBD2,TGTGCCAGCAGCCAAGTCGCGGGAGCGGGCACCGGGGAGCTGTTTTTT,CASSQVAGAGTGELFF
TRBV5-4,-,TRBJ2-3,TRBD2,TGTGCCAGCAGCTCCCCTGAGACTAGCGAACTCAAATTGGGAGATACGCAGTATTTT,CASSSPETSELKLGDTQYF
TRBV5-1,once,TRBJ2-1,-,TGCGCCAGCAGCTTGGTGGAGAATGAGCAGTTCTTC,CASSLVENEQFF
TRBV27,-,TRBJ2-5,TRBD1,TGTGCCAGCCGCCCCACCCTGGGACAGTCGAGGTTCTACTTC,CASRPTLGQSRFYF
TRBV7-2,-,TRBJ2-5,TRBD2,TGTGCCAGCAGCTTAGCCGGACTAGCGGGAGCAGAGACCCAGTACTTC,CASSLAGLAGAETQYF
TRBV20-1,-,TRBJ2-1,-,TGCAGTGCTATGACTGATGAGCAGTTCTTC,CSAMTDEQFF
TRBV11-1,-,TRBJ2-2,-,TGTGCCAGCAGCCCACGTAGGGGGTGGAGCACCGGGGAGCTGTTTTTT,CASSPRRGWSTGELFF
TRBV20-1,-,TRBJ2-7,-,TGCAGTGGAACGGTGACTTACGAGCAGTACTTC,CSGTVTYEQYF
TRBV19,-,TRBJ2-2,-,TGTGCCAGTAGTATCCCCGGCACCGGGGAGCTGTTTTTT,CASSIPGTGELFF
TRBV9,-,TRBJ2-1,TRBD1,TGTGCCAGCAGCGTACAGACAGGGGGAGGATTCGATGAGCAGTTCTTC,CASSVQTGGGFDEQFF
TRBV2,-,TRBJ2-1,-,TGTGCCAGCAGTGAATGGGGGCTATCCCTCTACAATGAGCAGTTCTTC,CASSEWGLSLYNEQFF
TRBV7-8,once,TRBJ2-5,TRBD2,TGTGCCAGCAGCTTAACAGCGGGAGGGCCGGTAGGGGAGACCCAGTACTTC,CASSLTAGGPVGETQYF
TRBV7-8,-,TRBJ2-5,-,TGTGCCAGCAGTTACAGGGAAGAGACCCAGTACTTC,CASSYREETQYF
TRBV30,-,TRBJ1-1,-,TGTGCCTGGTCAGCGGGCGGGAACACTGAAGCTTTCTTT,CAWSAGGNTEAFF
TRBV27,-,TRBJ1-2,TRBD1,TGTGCCAGCAAGGACGGGGGACAGGGGATAGTAGGCTACACCTTC,CASKDGGQGIVGYTF
TRBV30,-,TRBJ2-1,-,TGTGCCTGGATGGGGGGTTCCAATGAGCAGTTCTTC,CAWMGGSNEQFF
TRBV7-9,once,TRBJ2-2,-,TGTGCCAGCAGCTTAGGAGGGATCGGGGAGCTGTTTTTT,CASSLGGIGELFF
TRBV19,-,TRBJ2-3,-,TGTGCCAGTAGTACAGGGGCTTTCACAGATACGCAGTATTTT,CASSTGAFTDTQYF
TRBV7-9,-,TRBJ2-2,-,TGTGCCAGCAGCCCAAGCCCAGGTTGGGCCGGGGAGCTGTTTTTT,CASSPSPGWAGELFF
TRBV6-5,-,TRBJ2-5,TRBD1,TGTGCCAGCAGTTGGACAGGGCCGGAGACCCAGTACTTC,CASSWTGPETQYF
TRBV15,-,TRBJ1-1,TRBD1,TGTGCCACCTCGGACAGGGCGGACACTGAAGCTTTCTTT,CATSDRADTEAFF
TRBV7-9,-,TRBJ1-2,-,TGTGCCAGCAGCTCGCGGGTGGGAGGTGGCTACACCTTC,CASSSRVGGGYTF
TRBV29-1,-,TRBJ1-1,-,TGCAGCGGTTCGTGGGCAGATACTGAAGCTTTCTTT,CSGSWADTEAFF
TRBV7-3,-,TRBJ2-5,TRBD2,TGTGCCAGCAGCCGGACTAGCGGGAGAGGAGAGACCCAGTACTTC,CASSRTSGRGETQYF
TRBV7-3,-,TRBJ2-7,TRBD2,TGTGCCAGCAGCTTAACCCCCGTGGCGGGAGGGCCGTCATACGAGCAGTACTTC,CASSLTPVAGGPSYEQYF
TRBV4-1,-,TRBJ2-3,-,TGCGCCAGCAGCGCCCGGACAGATACGCAGTATTTT,CASSARTDTQYF
TRBV4-3,-,TRBJ2-3,-,TGCGCCAGCAGCCAAAGCTTCGGCCGGGGGTTCACAGATACGCAGTATTTT,CASSQSFGRGFTDTQYF
TRBV29-1,-,TRBJ2-5,TRBD2,TGCAGCGTCCAGAATGGGGGGACTAGCGGGAGGGGACAGACCCAGTACTTC,CSVQNGGTSGRGQTQYF
TRBV9,-,TRBJ2-7,TRBD1,TGTGCCAGCAGCGTAGGGGACAGCCCGCGCGAGCAGTACTTC,CASSVGDSPREQYF
TRBV30,-,TRBJ1-1,-,TGTGCCTGGATGGGCCCCTCGAACACTGAAGCTTTCTTT,CAWMGPSNTEAFF
TRBV30,-,TRBJ2-7,TRBD2,TGTGCCTGGAGTTCGGGACTAGCGGGAGAAGAGTACTTC,CAWSSGLAGEEYF
TRBV30,-,TRBJ2-2,-,TGTGCCTTAAAAAGGGACAGGCGGACTAGCGTCACCGGGGAGCTGTTTTTT,CALKRDRRTSVTGELFF
TRBV7-9,-,TRBJ2-7,TRBD1,TGTGCCAGCAGCACGGGACAGACCCAAGGGAGCGAGCAGTACTTC,CASSTGQTQGSEQYF
TRBV6-5,-,TRBJ2-1,-,TGTGCCAGCCTAGCGCGTACCTACAATGAGCAGTTCTTC,CASLARTYNEQFF
TRBV9,-,TRBJ1-3,-,TGTGCCAGCAGCCCACAAGTCGGGGGGTCCGGAAACACCATATATTTT,CASSPQVGGSGNTIYF
TRBV5-8,once,TRBJ1-1,TRBD1,TGTGCCAGCAGCTCGGGACAGGTCGGCACTGAAGCTTTCTTT,CASSSGQVGTEAFF
TRBV7-9,-,TRBJ1-1,-,TGTGCCAGCAGCTTAGGCAGGGTTTCTGTGAACGCTGAAGCTTTCTTT,CASSLGRVSVNAEAFF
TRBV7-9,-,TRBJ2-7,-,TGTGCCAGCAGCACACGACAGGCGCGCCCCTACGAGCAGTACTTC,CASSTRQARPYEQYF
TRBV2,-,TRBJ2-3,TRBD2,TGTGCCAGCAGTGTAGGTCTAGCGGAGAGCACAGATACGCAGTATTTT,CASSVGLAESTDTQYF
TRBV9,-,TRBJ2-7,-,TGTGCCAGCAGCACAACCGAGGGGGGGATTCGGGCCTACGAGCAGTACTTC,CASSTTEGGIRAYEQYF
TRBV19,-,TRBJ1-2,TRBD1,TGTGCCAGTTCCGCCCATACAGGGGCCGGCTACACCTTC,CASSAHTGAGYTF
TRBV11-2,-,TRBJ1-1,TRBD1,TGTGCCAGCAGCTTTAACAGGGGGAACACTGAAGCTTTCTTT,CASSFNRGNTEAFF
TRBV13,-,TRBJ2-5,TRBD2,TGTGCCAGCAGCCCGGGACTAGCGGGAACCCAGTACTTC,CASSPGLAGTQYF
TRBV19,-,TRBJ2-1,TRBD2,TGTGCCAGTAAACCAGCGGGAGCTTACAATGAGCAGTTCTTC,CASKPAGAYNEQFF
TRBV19,-,TRBJ2-7,TRBD2,TGTGCCAGTAGTATTTCGCTAGCGGGAGAGTACGAGCAGTACTTC,CASSISLAGEYEQYF
TRBV27,-,TRBJ2-7,TRBD1,TGTGCCAGCAGTCCGGGACAGTGGTACGAGCAGTACTTC,CASSPGQWYEQYF
TRBV27,-,TRBJ2-7,-,TGTGCCAGCAGTTTAGGGGCATACTACGAGCAGTACTTC,CASSLGAYYEQYF
TRBV30,once,TRBJ2-5,-,TGTGCCTGGAGCGAGGTGATACAAGAGACCCAGTACTTC,CAWSEVIQETQYF
TRBV6-5,few,TRBJ1-1,-,TGTGCCAGCAGTCCTCAGGGGACTGAAGCTTTCTTT,CASSPQGTEAFF
TRBV18,-,TRBJ1-3,TRBD1,TGTGCCAGCTCACCACCGGGGGCAGGGGGCCTAGGATTTGGAAACACCATATATTTT,CASSPPGAGGLGFGNTIYF
TRBV4-1,-,TRBJ2-7,-,TGCGCCAGCAGCCAAAAATCGGGATTCAACGAGCAGTACTTC,CASSQKSGFNEQYF
TRBV11-3,-,TRBJ2-2,TRBD1,TGTGCCAGCAGCTACAGGGGTTGGGCGAACACCGGGGAGCTGTTTTTT,CASSYRGWANTGELFF
TRBV6-5,-,TRBJ1-2,-,TGTGCCAGCAGTCCCCCGGAGGGTTCCTATGGCTACACCTTC,CASSPPEGSYGYTF
TRBV6-5,-,TRBJ1-3,TRBD1,TGTGCCAGCAGTTACGGAGGGACAGGGAGTGGAAACACCATATATTTT,CASSYGGTGSGNTIYF
TRBV4-1,-,TRBJ2-2,TRBD2,TGCGCCAGCAGCCTCCGAGGGTCCCGAACTAGCGGGAAAAACACCGGGGAGCTGTTTTTT,CASSLRGSRTSGKNTGELFF